One and the same sample provided the 5 T cell receptor beta chains below, sequenced in a study of lymphopenia after photon versus proton radiotherapy. The method was immunoSEQ multiplex PCR; TCRdb's version includes in-frame clones alone and lacks a portion of them. The table has 20,000 to 30,000 clones, roughly 90% seen once; the top ten hold about 0.81%. The sample in question was peripheral blood, obtained from a patient treated with photon-based radiotherapy. Receptor source: a woman between 45 and 60 years old with cholangiocarcinoma.

This clone appeared a single time. CDR3 sequence: CASSQVRGARGSQYF. The CDR3 nucleotides read TGTGCCAGCAGCCAAGTGCGGGGGGCCCGCGGGTCCCAGTACTTC. The chain combines TRBV14 with TRBJ2-5; 8 nucleotides agree with TRBD2. CDR3 length: 15 residues. V shed 1 base and J 9 bases; nucleotides not matched to a gene: 10. In germline, CDR1 is SGHDN, CDR2 FVKESK.

The chain recombines TRBV7-6 with TRBJ1-5; D is unclear. Trimming left V 5 bases short and J 4 bases short, with 12 bases between. The CDR3 is made up of 14 amino acids. CDR1 and CDR2 (germline): SGHVS, FNYEAQ. The CDR3 sequence: CASSPSDGNQPQHF. CDR3 in DNA: TGTGCCAGCAGCCCCTCGGACGGGAATCAGCCCCAGCATTTT.

The chain links TRBV4-3 to TRBJ1-5; D is uncertain. The CDR3 has 13 amino acids. The V gene lost 1 base and the J gene lost 8 bases, with 9 bases spanning the gap. Per germline, CDR1 LGHNA and CDR2 YSLEER. The CDR3 region is CASSQVEGKPQHF. The CDR3 DNA sequence: TGCGCCAGCAGCCAAGTCGAGGGAAAGCCCCAGCATTTT.

The table lists this clone with a count of one. The chain carries TRBV5-1 and TRBJ2-2; D ambiguous. The ends were cut back, 1 base at V and 7 bases at J, with 11 bases in the middle. Germline V CDR1 and CDR2: SGHRS, YFSETQ. The CDR3 has 14 amino acids. The CDR3 sequence is CASSLSDSVGELFF. The CDR3 region has the DNA TGCGCCAGCAGCTTGTCGGATTCAGTCGGGGAGCTGTTTTTT.

The chain carries TRBV7-6 and TRBJ1-2; D may be TRBD1 (5 bases). The CDR3 consists of 17 residues. Germline V lookup: CDR1 SGHVS, CDR2 FNYEAQ. V dropped 0 bases and J dropped 0 bases, with 14 bases sitting between them. For the CDR3, the DNA is TGTGCCAGCAGCTTAGCGCCAGGGAGCCGTTCTAACTATGGCTACACCTTC. This encodes CASSLAPGSRSNYGYTF.